The present entry profiles one T cell receptor (beta chain) with its context. What it recognizes is unknown. The sample is drawn from a study of shared clonotypes between healthy human individuals. Study observations and caveats: Memory subsets generally showed lower estimated richness than naive subsets. The diversity represented, both genetic and in exposure history, was limited by few donors.

Positive CCR7 selection of CD45RO-negative cells yielded the naive CD8 cells, and terminally differentiated effector memory CD45RA+ cells were excluded. CDR1 is SGDLS, CDR2 YYNGEE, per germline. Trimming took 1 base from V and 0 from J; bases not matched to a gene: 4. CDR3 length: 16 residues. It was at deep level that the assay was run. DNA at about 210 ng, tens of thousands of T cell genomes, went into sorted-subset replicate PCRs. Assay used: immunoSEQ multiplex PCR; TCRdb lists only in-frame clones, some missing. The sample contains about 2.1 million clones, 80% to 95% of which appear only once. The sequence was obtained from a young man in good health. Some clones in this sample may be carry-over from other donors' samples. Sequences were obtained from naive CD8+ T cells from PBMCs. The chain uses TRBV9 and TRBJ2-1, with 7 bases that match TRBD2. CDR3: CASSVSGGSSYNEQFF. The DNA of the CDR3 is TGTGCCAGCAGCGTATCCGGCGGGAGCTCCTACAATGAGCAGTTCTTC.